The 27 T cell receptor beta chains below all came from one sample that was sequenced in a study of T cells in Graves' hyperthyroidism and ophthalmopathy. Amplification of TCR beta CDR3 regions used RNA as the template. An initial round of RT-PCR targeting the TCR CDR3 relied on the HTBI primer set. TCRdb recomputed calls from the multiplex PCR reads with MiXCR, one row per CDR3 protein. The table shows hundreds of thousands of distinct CDR3 sequences, with 13% to 15% occurring only once. The specimen sequenced was blood. Receptor source: a woman aged 45-59 years with Graves' ophthalmopathy.

This clonotype was detected only a few times. This chain joins TRBV12-3 or TRBV12-4 and TRBJ2-1, with 8 bases fitting TRBD2. CDR3 length: 13 residues. V gave up 3 bases and J gave up 9 bases; unmatched junction bases: 4. CDR3 loop: CASSFQREFEQFF. CDR3 nucleotide sequence: TGTGCCAGCAGTTTCCAGCGGGAGTTTGAGCAGTTCTTC.

Points on this clonotype: Since a much larger clone is just one base distant, this may be a read error. The chain combines TRBV24-1 with TRBJ2-1; 8 bases line up with TRBD2. The junction had 16 bases not matched to a gene; V was cut back by 4 bases and J by 6 bases. The germline V gene encodes CDR1 KGHDR and CDR2 SFDVKD. This CDR3 region has 18 residues. The CDR3 loop reads CATSDRGRQGSVGNEQFF. The CDR3 DNA is TGTGCCACCAGTGACCGCGGGAGGCAGGGGAGTGTAGGCAATGAGCAGTTCTTC.

This clonotype was seen at least ten times. The chain carries TRBV12-3 or TRBV12-4 and TRBJ2-1; TRBD2 agrees at 7 bases. The CDR3 has 15 amino acids. J gave up 2 bases and V 3 bases, and 4 bases lay outside the gene matches. The CDR3 is CASSFRGSPYNEQFF. The CDR3 nucleotides are TGTGCCAGCAGTTTTCGCGGGAGCCCCTACAATGAGCAGTTCTTC.

This clonotype was observed a few times. The chain combines TRBV30 with TRBJ1-3, with D possibly matching TRBD1 (5 bases). Per the germline V gene, CDR1 is GTSNPN and CDR2 is SVGIG (reference sequence). The V end lost 1 base, the J end lost 2 bases, and 9 bases lay between the germline ends. The CDR3 has 14 amino acids. The CDR3 nucleotides are TGTGCCTGGAGTGGGTGGGGGACTGGAAACACCATATATTTT. Translating it yields CAWSGWGTGNTIYF.

The chain uses TRBV24-1 and TRBJ2-3; TRBD2 aligns across 13 bases. With V trimmed by 4 bases and J by 7 bases, 4 bases remained unmatched. This CDR3 has 15 residues. Germline loops: CDR1 KGHDR, CDR2 SFDVKD. Written as DNA, the CDR3 is TGTGCCACCAGTGAAGGACTAGCGGGAGCGTATACGCAGTATTTT. This codes for CATSEGLAGAYTQYF.

This clonotype was picked up a small number of times. This chain connects TRBV2 to TRBJ1-6, with D unclear. Germline loops: CDR1 SNHLY, CDR2 FYNNEI. The V end was cut by 4 bases, the J end by 5 bases, with 9 bases between. CDR3 length equals 14 residues. As DNA, the CDR3 is TGTGCCAGCAGTGTCCGGGCAGATAATTCACCCCTCCACTTT. Its translation: CASSVRADNSPLHF.

This clonotype was recorded many times. The chain recombines TRBV20-1 with TRBJ1-1; a weak D match, TRBD1 (6 bases). Germline CDR1 reads DFQATT; CDR2 reads SNEGSKA (reference sequence). The CDR3 is 16 amino acids. V lost 0 bases, J lost 0 bases, and 14 bases lay in between. This CDR3 reads CSARDQRTVMNTEAFF. Written as DNA, the CDR3 is TGCAGTGCTAGAGATCAAAGGACAGTCATGAACACTGAAGCTTTCTTT.

Many counts were recorded for this clonotype. CDR3 bases: TGTGCCAGCAGCTTACACCAAATGACCGCGCAGTATTTT. Translation: CASSLHQMTAQYF. The J gene is TRBJ2-3, the V gene TRBV7-2, with D uncertain. Between the trimmed V and J ends, which lost 2 bases and 10 bases, there was a span of 13 bases. The V gene's germline CDR1 is SGHTA and CDR2 FQGNSA. The CDR3 is made up of 13 amino acids.

This clonotype has a count of ten or more. This rearrangement joins TRBV12-3 or TRBV12-4 to TRBJ1-1; D gene uncertain. Trimming took off 6 bases at V and 0 bases at J, with 11 bases between the two ends. The CDR3 length is 14 residues. DNA of the CDR3: TGTGCCAGCAGACTCCGCCGAATGAACACTGAAGCTTTCTTT. Protein: CASRLRRMNTEAFF.

This clonotype showed up many times. The rearrangement links TRBV5-1 to TRBJ2-7; TRBD2 agrees at 7 bases. Trimming cost V 0 bases and J 2 bases; bases outside gene matches: 8. Germline CDR1 SGHRS, CDR2 YFSETQ. The CDR3 runs to 16 residues. CDR3 sequence reads: CASSLARASGPYEQYF. The CDR3 bases are TGCGCCAGCAGCTTGGCTAGGGCTAGCGGACCCTACGAGCAGTACTTC.

A note on this clonotype: A much bigger clone sits one base away, suggesting this may be a read error. The rearrangement links TRBV6-2 or TRBV6-3 to TRBJ2-7, with a tentative D call TRBD2 (5 bases). Trimming pared 5 bases from V and 3 bases from J, leaving 8 bases between. Germline assignment: CDR1 MNHEY and CDR2 SVGEGT. CDR3 size: 12 residues. This chain's CDR3 is CASSARDYEQYF. CDR3 DNA sequence: TGTGCCAGCAGTGCCCGGGACTACGAGCAGTACTTC.

The chain links TRBV24-1 to TRBJ2-3, with TRBD1 matching 7 bases. The CDR3 runs 15 residues. Unmatched junction bases numbered 4, after V lost 5 bases and J lost 0 bases. Germline assignment: CDR1 KGHDR and CDR2 SFDVKD. The CDR3 nucleotides read TGTGCCACCAGTGGTAAGGGGGCTAGCACAGATACGCAGTATTTT. It is translated as CATSGKGASTDTQYF.

This clonotype was seen ten or more times. The chain employs TRBV28 and TRBJ2-7, with 8 bases identical to TRBD2. The CDR3 is 15 amino acids. Trimming cost V 5 bases and J 3 bases; bases outside gene matches: 9. CDR1 MDHEN and CDR2 SYDVKM come from the germline V gene. The CDR3 protein is CASSPPLAGSYEQYF. In nucleotides, the CDR3 is TGTGCCAGCAGTCCGCCCTTAGCGGGAAGCTACGAGCAGTACTTC.

This clonotype was counted a few times. The chain is built from TRBV6-2 or TRBV6-3 and TRBJ2-3; TRBD2 aligns across 8 bases. Germline CDR1 and CDR2: MNHEY and SVGEGT. The CDR3 is made up of 16 amino acids. V trimming: 5 bases; J trimming: 0 bases; junction bases outside the gene matches: 7. The chain's CDR3 is CASSDLAGWSTDTQYF. CDR3 nucleotides: TGTGCCAGCAGTGACTTAGCGGGATGGAGCACAGATACGCAGTATTTT.

This clonotype has a handful of counts. The gene calls are TRBV13 and TRBJ2-7; 8 bases map to TRBD2. Germline assignment: CDR1 PRHDT and CDR2 FYEKMQ (reference sequence). The ends lost 1 base at V and 5 bases at J; junction bases unmatched: 7. The CDR3 contains 15 residues. In DNA form, the CDR3 reads TGTGCCAGCAGCTTAGTGTCGGGAGGGGGAAACGAGCAGTACTTC. It yields the protein CASSLVSGGGNEQYF.

The chain carries TRBV7-3 and TRBJ1-6; D might be TRBD1 (6 bases). V lost 5 bases, J lost 6 bases, and 11 bases lay in between. Germline-derived CDR1 and CDR2 are SGHTA and FQGTGA. The CDR3 is 14 residues long. CDR3 residues: CASSRDTPNSPLHF. As DNA, the CDR3 is TGTGCCAGCAGCCGGGACACCCCTAATTCACCCCTCCACTTT.

This clonotype was recorded many times. The chain links TRBV30 to TRBJ1-1; 10 bases are shared with TRBD1. Per the germline V gene, CDR1 is GTSNPN and CDR2 is SVGIG (reference sequence). This CDR3 has 13 amino acids. V lost 2 bases to trimming and J lost 7 bases; unmatched junction nucleotides: 4. For the CDR3, the DNA is TGTGCCTGGAGTACGACAGGGGGCAATGAAGCTTTCTTT. Amino acids: CAWSTTGGNEAFF.

Many counts were recorded for this clonotype. The chain recombines TRBV28 with TRBJ2-7; 9 bases fit TRBD1. The CDR3 has 16 amino acids. With 5 bases clipped from V and 3 bases from J, the junction kept 11 bases outside the gene matches. Germline V gene data show CDR1 as MDHEN and CDR2 as SYDVKM. The CDR3 DNA is TGTGCCAGCAGTCCCCTGGACAGGGGCCCCATCTACGAGCAGTACTTC. Translating it yields CASSPLDRGPIYEQYF.

This clonotype showed up many times. The chain employs TRBV7-3 and TRBJ2-1; 14 bases are shared with TRBD2. The V gene's germline CDR1 is SGHTA and CDR2 FQGTGA. With V trimmed by 5 bases and J by 6 bases, 6 bases remained unmatched. The CDR3 has 16 residues. The CDR3 reads CASSRGTSGSSNEQFF. CDR3 nucleotides: TGTGCCAGCAGCAGAGGGACTAGCGGGAGTAGCAATGAGCAGTTCTTC.

There are many counts of this clonotype. This chain connects TRBV6-1 to TRBJ2-7; no clear D gene. The CDR3 length is 13 residues. Between the trimmed V and J ends, which lost 5 bases and 3 bases, there was a span of 11 bases. Germline assignment: CDR1 MNHNS and CDR2 SASEGT. CDR3 coding DNA: TGTGCCAGCAGTTCTGAGGTTTACTACGAGCAGTACTTC. This encodes CASSSEVYYEQYF.

This clonotype was counted only a few times. The chain uses TRBV30 and TRBJ2-5, with D possibly called TRBD1 or TRBD2 (6 bases each). The ends were cut back, 1 base at V and 5 bases at J, with 17 bases in the middle. Germline lookup yields CDR1 GTSNPN and CDR2 SVGIG (reference sequence). The CDR3 spans 15 residues. The CDR3 reads CAWSAAGPTGETQYF. In DNA form, the CDR3 reads TGTGCCTGGAGTGCCGCGGGACCTACAGGGGAGACCCAGTACTTC. Drawing the rest from reference TRBV30 and TRBJ2-5, the complete variable domain is SQTIHQWPATLVQPVGSPLSLECTVEGTSNPNLYWYRQAAGRGLQLLFYSVGIGQISSEVPQNLSASRPQDRQFILSSKKLLLSDSGFYLCAWSAAGPTGETQYFGPGTRLLVL.

This clonotype has a count of ten or more. This chain connects TRBV10-3 to TRBJ2-5, with 8 bases fitting TRBD1. Trimming at V came to 4 bases and at J to 2 bases, leaving 6 bases not matched to a gene. The CDR3 is 15 amino acids. The V gene's germline CDR1 is ENHRY and CDR2 SYGVKD. CDR3 residues: CAISARTGPQETQYF. For the CDR3, the DNA is TGTGCCATCAGTGCCCGGACAGGGCCGCAAGAGACCCAGTACTTC.

This clonotype was counted at least ten times. The chain couples TRBV5-6 to TRBJ2-5; 7 positions agree with TRBD1. Trimming removed 3 bases from V and 3 bases from J; junction bases left unmatched: 8. CDR1 is SGHDT and CDR2 is YYEEEE in the germline V gene. There are 15 residues in the CDR3. The CDR3 loop is CASSSETTGKETQYF. DNA for the CDR3: TGTGCCAGCAGCTCCGAAACGACAGGGAAAGAGACCCAGTACTTC.

This clonotype was counted at least ten times. An end of the junction differs from the germline gene, which may be a read error. V gene TRBV4-3 combines with J gene TRBJ2-2, with TRBD1 as a possible D gene (5 bases). Germline-derived CDR1 and CDR2 are LGHNA and YSLEER. The CDR3 length is 14 residues. The CDR3 region is CASSQDRNTGELFF. In DNA form, the CDR3 reads TGTGCCAGCAGCCAAGACAGGAACACCGGGGAGCTGTTTTTT.

A few counts support this clonotype. The chain uses TRBV20-1 and TRBJ1-5, with D tentatively TRBD1 (5 bases). Trimming took 0 bases from V and 2 from J, leaving 5 bases between them. CDR1 DFQATT and CDR2 SNEGSKA come from the germline V gene (reference sequence). The CDR3 has 13 residues. The CDR3 here is CSAREGGNQPQHF. For the CDR3, the DNA is TGCAGTGCTAGAGAGGGGGGCAATCAGCCCCAGCATTTT.

J is TRBJ2-2 and V is TRBV5-4; 9 bases agree with TRBD1. After removal of 4 bases from V and 7 bases from J, the junction contained 2 bases not matched to a gene. The germline gives CDR1 SGHNT, CDR2 YYREEE (reference sequence). The CDR3 contains 13 residues. CDR3 sequence (DNA): TGTGCCAGCAGCGCGGACAGGGGCGGGGAGCTGTTTTTT. This codes for CASSADRGGELFF.

This clonotype occurred many times. This rearrangement joins TRBV13 to TRBJ2-2; 7 bases fit TRBD2. The CDR3 totals 17 residues. J lost 0 bases, V lost 4 bases, and 8 bases had no gene match. CDR1 and CDR2 from the germline V gene are PRHDT and FYEKMQ (reference sequence). The CDR3 loop is CASSSLFSGPNTGELFF. The DNA of the CDR3 is TGTGCCAGCAGCTCCCTTTTTAGCGGGCCGAACACCGGGGAGCTGTTTTTT.